This entry lists 7 T cell receptor beta chains sequenced from one sample in a study of control samples from healthy donors and cancer patients. Libraries were prepared by immunoSEQ multiplex PCR; TCRdb keeps only in-frame clonotypes and omits some of them. The profile shows 110,000 to 150,000 clones, 94% of them singletons. Sequenced material: blood. These TCRs come from a man aged 40-55 years in good health.

The chain couples TRBV27 to TRBJ1-2; no clear D gene. Germline lookup yields CDR1 MNHEY and CDR2 SMNVEV (reference sequence). CDR3 length equals 13 residues. Trimming left V 0 bases short and J 3 bases short, with 5 bases between. The CDR3 protein is CASSLSLHYGYTF. In nucleotides, the CDR3 is TGTGCCAGCAGTTTATCGCTCCACTATGGCTACACCTTC.

The gene calls are TRBV5-1 and TRBJ2-7; D may be TRBD2 (5 bases). Looked up from germline, CDR1 is SGHRS and CDR2 is YFSETQ. CDR3 size: 13 residues. V was shortened by 5 bases and J by 2 bases, with 11 bases between the two germline ends. The CDR3 region has the DNA TGCGCCAGCAGAGGGAGCGGTACCTACGAGCAGTACTTC. It yields the protein CASRGSGTYEQYF.

This clone has just one count. The chain uses TRBV12-3 or TRBV12-4 and TRBJ1-1; D unclear. This CDR3 region has 11 residues. The V gene lost 1 base and the J gene lost 7 bases, with 4 bases spanning the gap. The CDR3: CASSLGNEAFF. CDR3 DNA sequence: TGTGCCAGCAGTTTAGGGAATGAAGCTTTCTTT.

The rearrangement uses TRBV4-2 and TRBJ1-1; TRBD1 is a possible D gene (5 bases). This CDR3 is built from 15 residues. V lost 1 base and J 4 bases, leaving 13 bases between the germline ends. The germline V gene has CDR1 LGHNA and CDR2 YNFKEQ. The CDR3 is CASSQGPGWGTEAFF. The CDR3 DNA is TGTGCCAGCAGCCAAGGTCCAGGGTGGGGCACTGAAGCTTTCTTT.

V usage is TRBV3-1 (or the pseudogene TRBV3-2) and J usage is TRBJ1-2; 8 nucleotides align to TRBD1. Per the germline V gene, CDR1 is LGHDT and CDR2 is YNNKEL (reference sequence). V shed 6 bases, J shed 4 bases, and the junction held 7 bases outside the gene matches. The CDR3 loop spans 14 amino acids. The CDR3 spells CASRPGQVSYGYTF. The CDR3 DNA reads as TGTGCCAGCAGACCGGGACAGGTGAGCTATGGCTACACCTTC.

In its sample, this clone was seen once. The chain uses TRBV27 and TRBJ2-3; 10 nucleotides align to TRBD2. Unmatched junction bases numbered 10, after V lost 2 bases and J lost 2 bases. The CDR3 is 18 amino acids. Per germline, CDR1 MNHEY and CDR2 SMNVEV (reference sequence). The CDR3 protein is CASSLPYGLAGVTDTQYF. DNA of the CDR3: TGTGCCAGCAGTTTACCGTACGGGCTAGCGGGAGTCACAGATACGCAGTATTTT.

The rearrangement joins TRBV2 to TRBJ1-2; D gene uncertain. Trimming removed 4 bases at V and 1 base at J, with 7 bases between. The CDR3 consists of 13 residues. Looked up from germline, CDR1 is SNHLY and CDR2 is FYNNEI. CDR3 amino acids: CASSGGSNYGYTF. The CDR3, as DNA: TGTGCCAGCAGTGGCGGAAGTAACTATGGCTACACCTTC.